Following are 6 T cell receptor beta chains from one sample sequenced in a study of molecular identifiers for immune sequencing clone quantification (dated by TCRdb to between 2017 and 2018). The library was made by PCR. The instrument was an Illumina HiSeq 4000. The raw public reads went through TCRdb reprocessing: fastp at Q25, MiXCR clone calling, in-frame beta chains kept. When rows share a CDR3 protein, they turn into one entry using the most common DNA and genes. For this sample there are about 68,000 distinct CDR3 sequences; 18% appear just once. The ten largest clonotypes hold about 1.5% of the sample. Source material: naive CD8+ T cells from blood, with Jurkat cell RNA spiked in. In the paper's terms, the cell subset or site label means: FACS-sorted CD8+CD4-CCR7+CD45RA+ naive T cells. The source of these receptors is a human donor in good health. Some libraries in this study had Jurkat cell RNA spiked in.

In regard to this clonotype: A much larger clone sits a single nucleotide away, making a read error possible. The gene calls are TRBV14 and TRBJ2-2; D remains ambiguous. The CDR3 is 14 amino acids. Germline V gene sequence: CDR1 SGHDN, CDR2 FVKESK. CDR3 sequence reads: CAGSQPANTGELFF. In nucleotides, the CDR3 is TGTGCCGGCAGCCAACCTGCGAACACCGGGGAGCTGTTTTTT.

Comment on this clonotype: The germline gene is not matched at one end of the junction; a read error may be the cause. The chain carries TRBV7-6 and TRBJ2-1, with D maybe TRBD2 (5 bases). CDR3 length: 13 residues. The germline CDR1 and CDR2 sequences are SGHVS and FNYEAQ. CDR3 in amino acids: CASGLSGRNEQFF. The CDR3 nucleotides read TGTGCCAGCGGCTTATCGGGGAGAAATGAGCAGTTCTTC. Filled out from reference TRBV7-6 and TRBJ2-1, the complete variable domain reads GAGVSQSPRYKVTKRGQDVALRCDPISGHVSLYWYRQALGQGPEFLTYFNYEAQQDKSGLPNDRFSAERPEGSISTLTIQRTEQRDSAMYRCASGLSGRNEQFFGPGTRLTVL.

This clonotype was counted ten times or more. The J gene is TRBJ2-7, the V gene TRBV7-9; 10 bases map to TRBD2. V gave up 3 bases and J gave up 2 bases; unmatched junction bases: 13. Germline CDR1 reads SEHNR; CDR2 reads FQNEAQ (reference sequence). The CDR3 contains 18 residues. The CDR3 DNA reads TGTGCCAGCAGCTTGCCGAGCGCGGCTAGCGGGAGTCCCTACGAGCAGTACTTC. This gives the protein CASSLPSAASGSPYEQYF.

Of note for this clonotype: A much larger clone is a single base away; this may be a read error. The chain combines TRBV28 with TRBJ2-3; tentative D call: TRBD2 (5 bases). Looked up from germline, CDR1 is MDHEN and CDR2 is SYDVKM. The CDR3 is 12 amino acids. V lost 7 bases and J 5 bases, leaving 10 bases between the germline ends. CDR3 amino acids: CASNRAVDTQYF. The CDR3 DNA reads as TGTGCCAGCAATCGAGCGGTAGATACGCAGTATTTT.

This clonotype appeared many times. The CDR3 bases are TGCAGTGCTAGAACAACCCCAGGGTACGGCACAGATACGCAGTATTTT. Translating gives CSARTTPGYGTDTQYF. The V call is TRBV20-1, the J call TRBJ2-3, with D possibly TRBD1 on 5 matching bases. V was trimmed by 2 bases and J by 1 base, leaving 16 bases between them. In germline, CDR1 is DFQATT, CDR2 SNEGSKA (reference sequence). This CDR3 is built from 16 residues.

This clonotype is termed medium-sized. In DNA form, the CDR3 reads TGCAGCGACGGGGACTACCAGAGTAGCACAGATACGCAGTATTTT. It codes for CSDGDYQSSTDTQYF. The rearrangement links TRBV29-1 to TRBJ2-3; 7 nucleotides align to TRBD2. Germline CDR1 SQVTM, CDR2 ANQGSEA. Losses at the gene ends were 7 bases for V and 0 bases for J; bases not matched to a gene: 10. The CDR3 spans 15 residues.